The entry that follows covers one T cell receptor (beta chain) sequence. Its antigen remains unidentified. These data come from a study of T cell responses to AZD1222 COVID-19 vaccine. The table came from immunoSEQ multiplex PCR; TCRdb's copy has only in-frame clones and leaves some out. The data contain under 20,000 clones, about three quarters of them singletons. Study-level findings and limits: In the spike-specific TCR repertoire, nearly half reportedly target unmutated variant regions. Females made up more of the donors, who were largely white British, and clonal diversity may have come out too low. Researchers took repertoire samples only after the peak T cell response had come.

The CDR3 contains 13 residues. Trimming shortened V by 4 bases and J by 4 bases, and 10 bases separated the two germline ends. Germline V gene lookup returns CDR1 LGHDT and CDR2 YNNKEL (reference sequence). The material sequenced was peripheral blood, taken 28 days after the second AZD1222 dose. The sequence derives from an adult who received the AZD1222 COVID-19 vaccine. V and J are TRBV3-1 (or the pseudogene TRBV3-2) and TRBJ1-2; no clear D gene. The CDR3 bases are TGTGCCAGCAGCCCTATGGAGTTCTATGGCTACACCTTC. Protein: CASSPMEFYGYTF.